This T cell receptor beta chain is drawn from a study of blood T cell repertoires in COVID-19. Repertoires were generated with immunoSEQ multiplex PCR, while TCRdb's copy carries only in-frame clones and drops some. Among 150,000 to 200,000 clones listed, 79% were seen once. Germline CDR1 is MNHEY and CDR2 is SVGEGT. The CDR3 loop spans 16 amino acids. Trimming at V came to 4 bases and at J to 2 bases, leaving 11 bases not matched to a gene. The clonotype was recovered from a woman aged 60 to 75 with COVID-19, enrolled during active disease. The chain joins TRBV6-2 or TRBV6-3 to TRBJ2-7; 7 nucleotides agree with TRBD1. The sample was peripheral blood. CDR3 DNA sequence: TGTGCCAGCAGTTCTCCCCCGCCTGACAGGGCCTACGAGCAGTACGTC. Its translation is CASSSPPPDRAYEQYV.